This T cell receptor (beta chain) was recovered during a study of cytomegalovirus exposure and HLA in healthy donors. Notes on the study in general: The authors listed 150 to 200 TCR beta chains as cytomegalovirus-associated. Among immune exposure information, only CMV serostatus was available. Trimming of TCR beta V- and J-genes showed a link, identified in a later analysis, to a missense DCLRE1C variant.

Regarding this clone: Antigen: not known.

Primers included in the PCR were 60 Vbeta and 13 Jbeta primers. Some clones are missing from TCRdb's copy, which holds only in-frame ones; the method was immunoSEQ multiplex PCR. The table includes 150,000 to 170,000 clones, approximately 80% detected once. This receptor was taken from a woman aged 40 to 49 in good health and CMV-seronegative. Sequencing was performed on PBMCs.

The CDR3 spells CASSQEQGAYNEQFF. CDR3 sequence (DNA): TGTGCCAGCAGCCAAGAACAGGGCGCTTACAATGAGCAGTTCTTC. V usage is TRBV4-2 and J usage is TRBJ2-1; possible D gene TRBD1, 6 bases. V was cut by 0 bases and J by 4 bases, with 10 bases left in between. This CDR3 contains 15 residues. Germline CDR1 and CDR2: LGHNA and YNFKEQ.